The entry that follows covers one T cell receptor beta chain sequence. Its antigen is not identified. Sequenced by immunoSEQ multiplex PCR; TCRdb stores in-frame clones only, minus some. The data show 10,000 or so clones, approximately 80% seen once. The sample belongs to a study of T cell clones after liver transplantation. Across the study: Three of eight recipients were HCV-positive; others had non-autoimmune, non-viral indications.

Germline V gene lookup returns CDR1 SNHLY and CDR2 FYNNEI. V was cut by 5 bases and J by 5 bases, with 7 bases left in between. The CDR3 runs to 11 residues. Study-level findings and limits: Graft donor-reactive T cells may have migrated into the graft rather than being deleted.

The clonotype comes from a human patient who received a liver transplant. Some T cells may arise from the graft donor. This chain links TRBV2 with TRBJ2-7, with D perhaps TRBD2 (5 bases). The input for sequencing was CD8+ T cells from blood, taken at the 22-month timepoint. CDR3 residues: CASSRGDEQYF. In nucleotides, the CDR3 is TGTGCCAGCAGTCGGGGAGACGAGCAGTACTTC.